Below, 12 T cell receptor beta chains from the same sample are listed, as sequenced in a study of CD8 T cells in ankylosing spondylitis. TCRdb re-called the 5' RACE reads through MiXCR, storing one row per CDR3 protein. The sample has more than 150,000 distinct CDR3 sequences; approximately 10% are singletons. Sequenced sample: blood, either unsorted or a sorted T cell fraction (not recorded which). These receptors all come from a male donor with ankylosing spondylitis or in good health (not recorded which).

This clonotype was seen repeatedly, ten times or more. The rearrangement uses TRBV5-6 and TRBJ1-2; D not certain. Germline V gene lookup returns CDR1 SGHDT and CDR2 YYEEEE. This CDR3 contains 11 residues. V gave up 4 bases and J gave up 8 bases, with 9 bases separating them. This chain's CDR3 is CASSRQGGYTF. CDR3 DNA sequence: TGTGCCAGCAGCCGACAAGGGGGCTACACCTTC.

This clonotype was seen more than once but under ten times. The V gene is TRBV12-3 or TRBV12-4, the J gene TRBJ2-7; D could derive from TRBD1 or TRBD2 (6 bases each). Trimming stripped 7 bases from V and 7 bases from J, with 20 bases between. The CDR3 consists of 14 residues. The CDR3 DNA follows: TGTGCCAGCAAACGGACAGCGGGTGTAGGTGAGCAGTACTTC. Its translation is CASKRTAGVGEQYF.

The chain carries TRBV11-2 and TRBJ2-7, with TRBD1 identical over 8 bases. Germline V gives CDR1 SGHAT, CDR2 FQNNGV. CDR3 length: 15 amino acids. With V trimmed by 5 bases and J by 2 bases, 8 bases remained unmatched. CDR3 in amino acids: CASSRPTGETYEQYF. Here the CDR3 DNA reads TGTGCCAGCAGCCGACCGACAGGGGAGACCTACGAGCAGTACTTC.

This clonotype was seen many times. The V and J genes are TRBV5-1 and TRBJ2-7, with 11 positions matching TRBD1. This CDR3 comprises 15 residues. V shed 4 bases, J shed 5 bases, and the junction held 8 bases outside the gene matches. Looked up from germline, CDR1 is SGHRS and CDR2 is YFSETQ. CDR3 region: CASSPTGQGVNEQYF. DNA of the CDR3: TGCGCCAGCAGCCCCACGGGACAGGGGGTCAACGAGCAGTACTTC.

In its sample, this clonotype was seen many times. The CDR3 region has the DNA TGTGCCAGCAGTTTGACCTCAACTAATGAAAAACTGTTTTTT. Protein product: CASSLTSTNEKLFF. The V and J genes are TRBV12-3 or TRBV12-4 and TRBJ1-4; no firm D call. The ends were cut back, 3 bases at V and 0 bases at J, with 5 bases in the middle. The CDR3 runs 14 residues.

This clonotype was counted ten times or more. The CDR3 DNA is TGTGCCAGCAGACAGGGGAGACTCGACCAGCCCCAGCATTTT. Encoded protein: CASRQGRLDQPQHF. The chain uses TRBV12-3 or TRBV12-4 and TRBJ1-5; 7 positions agree with TRBD1. V shed 6 bases and J 7 bases; nucleotides not matched to a gene: 9. The CDR3 is 14 residues long.

Only a few counts were recorded for this clonotype. CDR3 DNA: TGTGCCAGCAGCTATGGGACAGGCGGATTCCAAGAGACCCAGTACTTC. Translated, it gives CASSYGTGGFQETQYF. V gene TRBV5-6 combines with J gene TRBJ2-5; 8 bases fit TRBD1. CDR1 and CDR2 (germline): SGHDT, YYEEEE. The CDR3 sequence is 16 residues long. The ends lost 3 bases at V and 1 base at J; junction bases unmatched: 8.

This clonotype was seen many times. This rearrangement joins TRBV10-3 to TRBJ2-6; D is possibly TRBD1 (6 bases). The CDR3 has 16 amino acids. The V end was cut by 3 bases, the J end by 1 base, with 10 bases between. Germline V gene sequence: CDR1 ENHRY, CDR2 SYGVKD. As DNA, the CDR3 is TGTGCCATCAGTGATGGGGGCCGGTCTGGGGCCAACGTCCTGACTTTC. This encodes CAISDGGRSGANVLTF.

The V and J genes are TRBV18 and TRBJ1-6, with 7 bases aligning to TRBD1. The CDR3 extends over 17 amino acids. V dropped 0 bases and J dropped 4; count of bases not matched to a gene: 6. Germline assignment: CDR1 KGHSH and CDR2 LQKENI. This CDR3 is CASSPPPGQPYNSPLHF. In DNA form, the CDR3 reads TGTGCCAGCTCACCACCTCCGGGACAGCCATATAATTCACCCCTCCACTTT.

At least ten counts were recorded for this clonotype. The genes are TRBV6-2 or TRBV6-3 and TRBJ2-1; TRBD2 aligns across 8 bases. Per the germline V gene, CDR1 is MNHEY and CDR2 is SVGEGT. Losses at the gene ends were 5 bases for V and 12 bases for J; bases not matched to a gene: 9. The CDR3 is 13 amino acids. CDR3 sequence: CASSHNQLAAQFF. The CDR3 bases are TGTGCCAGCAGTCACAACCAACTAGCGGCGCAGTTCTTC.

This chain links TRBV11-2 with TRBJ2-1; D is perhaps TRBD2 (5 bases). Trimming pared 2 bases from V and 0 bases from J, leaving 11 bases between. Germline CDR1 and CDR2: SGHAT and FQNNGV. The CDR3 totals 16 residues. CDR3 loop: CASSLSGVSSYNEQFF. The CDR3 DNA follows: TGTGCCAGCAGCTTATCCGGGGTGAGCTCCTACAATGAGCAGTTCTTC.

This clonotype was observed a handful of times. The J gene is TRBJ2-3, the V gene TRBV5-1; D is ambiguous. This CDR3 contains 15 residues. CDR1 and CDR2 from the germline V gene are SGHRS and YFSETQ. V was shortened by 1 base and J by 6 bases, with 15 bases between the two germline ends. CDR3 loop: CASSLRGVDRDTQYF. DNA of the CDR3: TGCGCCAGCAGCTTGCGTGGGGTTGATCGGGATACGCAGTATTTT.